These 28 T cell receptor beta chains came from one sample sequenced in a study of early T cells in non-severe SARS-CoV-2 infection. TCRdb reanalysed the 5' RACE reads using MiXCR and keeps one entry per CDR3 protein. The sample gives tens of thousands of distinct CDR3 sequences, about a tenth of which show up once; around 6.6% is in the top ten. Sequencing was carried out using whole blood. All receptors derive from an adult who was a healthcare worker with PCR-confirmed SARS-CoV-2 infection or an uninfected control (not recorded which).

This clonotype was picked up a small number of times. This chain uses TRBV7-9 with TRBJ2-7; no definite D call. V lost 0 bases and J lost 10, with 16 bases in between. Germline-derived CDR1 and CDR2 are SEHNR and FQNEAQ (reference sequence). This CDR3 is 14 amino acids long. CDR3 amino acids: CASSLAETPRGQYF. The CDR3 DNA reads as TGTGCCAGCAGCTTAGCAGAGACACCCCGCGGACAGTACTTC.

This clonotype was detected many times. V and J are TRBV2 and TRBJ2-3; D tentatively fits TRBD1 or TRBD2 (6 bases each). The V and J ends lost 6 bases and 2 bases respectively, with 15 bases between them. CDR3 length equals 15 residues. Germline CDR1 and CDR2: SNHLY and FYNNEI. CDR3 in amino acids: CASREGTTNTDTQYF. Written as DNA, the CDR3 is TGTGCCAGCAGGGAGGGGACAACTAACACAGATACGCAGTATTTT.

The chain is built from TRBV28 and TRBJ1-1; D uncertain. The ends were cut back, 4 bases at V and 7 bases at J, with 16 bases in the middle. Looked up from germline, CDR1 is MDHEN and CDR2 is SYDVKM. This CDR3 is 14 amino acids long. In DNA, the CDR3 is TGTGCCAGCAGTTCCCACTCTCGGCCCAATGAAGCTTTCTTT. Residues: CASSSHSRPNEAFF.

This clonotype was counted at least ten times. The V call is TRBV7-6, the J call TRBJ2-2, with TRBD2 matching over 7 bases. This CDR3 region has 15 residues. The germline gives CDR1 SGHVS, CDR2 FNYEAQ. Germline trimming cut 5 bases from V and 0 bases from J; bases unmatched to any gene: 3. The CDR3 nucleotides read TGTGCCAGCAGCCCCGGACTAGCGAACACCGGGGAGCTGTTTTTT. It codes for CASSPGLANTGELFF.

This clonotype occurred a few times. V and J are TRBV6-1 and TRBJ1-5; D perhaps matches TRBD1 (5 bases). Trimming stripped 3 bases from V and 0 bases from J, with 12 bases between. This CDR3 is built from 16 residues. Germline V CDR1 and CDR2: MNHNS, SASEGT. The CDR3 DNA sequence: TGTGCCAGCAGTGATTTTGCAGGGTCTAGCAATCAGCCCCAGCATTTT. This sequence encodes CASSDFAGSSNQPQHF.

A few counts support this clonotype. The chain is built from TRBV5-1 and TRBJ2-1, with 9 positions matching TRBD2. The CDR3 is 15 residues long. V was pared by 0 bases and J by 5 bases, with 3 bases of the junction left unmatched. Germline lookup yields CDR1 SGHRS and CDR2 YFSETQ. CDR3 in DNA: TGCGCCAGCAGCTTGGCTCTAGCGGGAAACAATGAGCAGTTCTTC. Translated: CASSLALAGNNEQFF.

The J gene is TRBJ2-5, the V gene TRBV11-2, with 9 bases identical to TRBD2. V was pared by 5 bases and J by 4 bases, with 5 bases of the junction left unmatched. From germline, CDR1 is SGHAT and CDR2 FQNNGV. There are 14 residues in the CDR3. The CDR3 sequence: CASSIGLATETQYF. In DNA, the CDR3 is TGTGCCAGCAGCATCGGACTAGCGACAGAGACCCAGTACTTC.

The chain links TRBV4-3 to TRBJ2-6, with a possible D match to TRBD1 (5 bases). Germline CDR1 LGHNA, CDR2 YSLEER. The CDR3 contains 16 residues. The germline V and J ends were trimmed by 3 bases and 0 bases, with 9 bases remaining between them. CDR3 bases: TGCGCCAGCAGCCAGGCTACAGGCTCTGGGGCCAACGTCCTGACTTTC. Translation gives CASSQATGSGANVLTF.

This clonotype came up a few times. The V call is TRBV4-1, the J call TRBJ2-3; 7 positions agree with TRBD1. The CDR3 has 15 residues. Looked up from germline, CDR1 is MGHRA and CDR2 is YSYEKL. V shed 1 base, J shed 5 bases, and the junction held 6 bases outside the gene matches. In DNA, the CDR3 is TGCGCCAGCAGCCAAGGGCGACAGGGAAGAGATACGCAGTATTTT. It yields the protein CASSQGRQGRDTQYF.

The J gene is TRBJ2-7, the V gene TRBV5-1, with a possible D match to TRBD1 (6 bases). The CDR3 runs 12 residues. V was cut by 1 base and J by 5 bases, with 7 bases left in between. From germline, CDR1 is SGHRS and CDR2 YFSETQ. The CDR3: CASSLTGNEQYF. As DNA, the CDR3 is TGCGCCAGCAGCTTGACAGGGAACGAGCAGTACTTC.

This sequence joins TRBV28 and TRBJ1-1, with D perhaps matching TRBD1 (6 bases). V lost 3 bases and J lost 8, with 13 bases in between. The CDR3 totals 13 residues. Germline lookup yields CDR1 MDHEN and CDR2 SYDVKM. CDR3 residues: CASSFGRGREAFF. In nucleotides, the CDR3 is TGTGCCAGCAGTTTTGGCAGGGGCCGGGAAGCTTTCTTT. The complete variable domain, with remaining parts taken from reference TRBV28 and TRBJ1-1, reads DVKVTQSSRYLVKRTGEKVFLECVQDMDHENMFWYRQDPGLGLRLIYFSYDVKMKEKGDIPEGYSVSREKKERFSLILESASTNQTSMYLCASSFGRGREAFFGQGTRLTVV.

The chain couples TRBV18 to TRBJ2-3; D remains ambiguous. The CDR3 extends over 14 amino acids. Trimming stripped 2 bases from V and 4 bases from J, with 10 bases between. Germline CDR1 KGHSH, CDR2 LQKENI. CDR3 coding DNA: TGTGCCAGCTCACCATCCGGGTTGGCAGATACGCAGTATTTT. This codes for CASSPSGLADTQYF.

The chain is built from TRBV24-1 and TRBJ2-3, with D uncertain. The CDR3 covers 15 residues. The ends were cut back, 4 bases at V and 2 bases at J, with 12 bases in the middle. The V gene's germline CDR1 is KGHDR and CDR2 SFDVKD. Here the CDR3 reads CATSDIPGYTDTQYF. CDR3 bases: TGTGCCACCAGTGACATACCAGGATACACAGATACGCAGTATTTT.

The rearrangement joins TRBV6-1 to TRBJ2-3; TRBD1 is a possible D gene (6 bases). Germline V gives CDR1 MNHNS, CDR2 SASEGT. Trimming took 6 bases from V and 2 from J, leaving 9 bases between them. CDR3 length: 13 amino acids. This CDR3 is CASSRDNTDTQYF. The CDR3 DNA reads as TGTGCCAGCAGCCGGGACAACACAGATACGCAGTATTTT.

The sample holds a few counts of this clonotype. The chain employs TRBV20-1 and TRBJ1-2, with D uncertain. The CDR3 has 11 residues. Between the trimmed V and J ends, which lost 2 bases and 3 bases, there was a span of 4 bases. Germline V CDR1 and CDR2: DFQATT, SNEGSKA (reference sequence). For the CDR3, the DNA is TGCAGTGCTAGACGGGACTATGGCTACACCTTC. Translated, it gives CSARRDYGYTF.

This rearrangement joins TRBV18 to TRBJ1-1; D gene ambiguous. V was trimmed by 5 bases and J by 7 bases, leaving 14 bases between them. Per germline, CDR1 KGHSH and CDR2 LQKENI. CDR3 length equals 13 residues. The CDR3 sequence: CASSDYQSIEAFF. CDR3 nucleotides: TGTGCCAGCTCAGACTACCAGTCGATTGAAGCTTTCTTT.

The rearrangement uses TRBV28 and TRBJ1-1; TRBD1 might be the D (6 bases). Germline values: CDR1 MDHEN, CDR2 SYDVKM. V lost 6 bases to trimming and J lost 0 bases, with 14 bases between them. This CDR3 comprises 15 residues. In DNA form, the CDR3 reads TGTGCCAGCAGCACCCCCAAGGGGGTGAACACTGAAGCTTTCTTT. Translating it yields CASSTPKGVNTEAFF. The full variable domain, in which reference TRBV28 and TRBJ1-1 provide the parts outside the CDR3, is DVKVTQSSRYLVKRTGEKVFLECVQDMDHENMFWYRQDPGLGLRLIYFSYDVKMKEKGDIPEGYSVSREKKERFSLILESASTNQTSMYLCASSTPKGVNTEAFFGQGTRLTVV.

The V and J genes are TRBV12-3 or TRBV12-4 and TRBJ2-7; TRBD1 is a possible D gene (6 bases). V dropped 5 bases and J dropped 6 bases, with 8 bases sitting between them. The CDR3 totals 11 residues. DNA for the CDR3: TGTGCCAGCAGTGGGGGCTCCGAGCAGTACTTC. Translation: CASSGGSEQYF.

The V and J genes are TRBV12-3 or TRBV12-4 and TRBJ1-3; 7 bases align to TRBD1. With 1 base clipped from V and 2 bases from J, the junction kept 5 bases outside the gene matches. CDR3 length: 16 amino acids. CDR3 sequence (DNA): TGTGCCAGCAGTTTAGTCGCACAGGGGACTGGAAACACCATATATTTT. Translation: CASSLVAQGTGNTIYF.

J is TRBJ2-1 and V is TRBV6-2 or TRBV6-3; 9 bases are a match to TRBD2. Germline loops: CDR1 MNHEY, CDR2 SVGEGT. The length of the CDR3 is 15 residues. V dropped 6 bases and J dropped 3; count of bases not matched to a gene: 6. The CDR3: CASRYIAGVYNEQFF. The CDR3 DNA follows: TGTGCCAGCAGATATATAGCGGGAGTCTACAATGAGCAGTTCTTC.

This clonotype has a handful of counts. The rearrangement links TRBV4-1 to TRBJ1-5, with a tentative D call TRBD1 (6 bases). V dropped 0 bases and J dropped 1 base, with 10 bases sitting between them. The CDR3 covers 16 residues. CDR1 is MGHRA, CDR2 YSYEKL, per germline. CDR3 protein: CASSQEGGFSNQPQHF. As DNA, the CDR3 is TGCGCCAGCAGCCAAGAAGGGGGTTTCAGCAATCAGCCCCAGCATTTT.

The chain is built from TRBV7-3 and TRBJ2-1; 12 bases align to TRBD2. The germline V gene has CDR1 SGHTA and CDR2 FQGTGA. Unmatched junction bases numbered 4, after V lost 5 bases and J lost 5 bases. CDR3 size: 15 residues. The CDR3 DNA sequence: TGTGCCAGCAGCGTGACTAGCGGGGGAAACAATGAGCAGTTCTTC. It encodes CASSVTSGGNNEQFF.

The genes are TRBV7-2 and TRBJ2-7; D might be TRBD1 (6 bases). The CDR3 is made up of 16 amino acids. V was clipped by 5 bases and J by 0 bases, with 17 bases between them. Germline values: CDR1 SGHTA, CDR2 FQGNSA. The CDR3 protein is CASSRTVSISSYEQYF. CDR3 DNA sequence: TGTGCCAGCAGCCGGACAGTGTCTATAAGCTCCTACGAGCAGTACTTC.

Concerning this clonotype itself: This may be a read error, as it is one base from a much larger clone. V gene TRBV6-1 combines with J gene TRBJ1-4; D gene unclear. Germline assignment: CDR1 MNHNS and CDR2 SASEGT. The CDR3 loop spans 12 amino acids. The CDR3 DNA follows: TGTGCCAGCAGTGTAATCGGTGAAAACCTGTTTTTT. It yields the protein CASSVIGENLFF.

In its sample, this clonotype was seen a few times. The chain employs TRBV5-4 and TRBJ2-5, with TRBD2 matching 7 bases. Germline values: CDR1 SGHNT, CDR2 YYREEE (reference sequence). The junction had 7 bases not matched to a gene; V was cut back by 0 bases and J by 5 bases. The CDR3 totals 15 residues. The CDR3 coding sequence is TGTGCCAGCAGCTTGGATTGGGGACTAAAGGAGACCCAGTACTTC. It codes for CASSLDWGLKETQYF.

The chain uses TRBV7-6 and TRBJ2-5; D perhaps matches TRBD1 (5 bases). This CDR3 has 12 amino acids. Germline assignment: CDR1 SGHVS and CDR2 FNYEAQ. Between the trimmed V and J ends, which lost 8 bases and 3 bases, there was a span of 10 bases. The CDR3 coding sequence is TGTGCCAGCGGGGCACTTGAAGAGACCCAGTACTTC. Protein product: CASGALEETQYF.

This clonotype was detected many times. The V gene is TRBV29-1, the J gene TRBJ2-7; 11 bases are shared with TRBD2. Losses at the gene ends were 5 bases for V and 3 bases for J; bases not matched to a gene: 6. Germline CDR1 SQVTM, CDR2 ANQGSEA. The CDR3 is 14 amino acids. In nucleotides, the CDR3 is TGCAGCGTTTCCACTAGCGGGAGTCGCTACGAGCAGTACTTC. This encodes CSVSTSGSRYEQYF.

This clonotype was counted at least ten times. The V gene is TRBV11-3, the J gene TRBJ2-2; maybe TRBD1 (5 bases). V lost 5 bases and J lost 0, with 13 bases in between. Germline loops: CDR1 SGHNT, CDR2 YENEEA. The CDR3 is 16 residues long. The DNA for the CDR3 is TGTGCCAGCAGCCCCACAGGAAACGCGAACACCGGGGAGCTGTTTTTT. It translates to CASSPTGNANTGELFF.